The 27 T cell receptor beta chains below all came from one sample that was sequenced in a study of regulatory T cells in long-lasting Graves disease. Time point noted: newly diagnosed GD, antithyroid drugs for less than 3 months. PBMC RNA was the source of the TCR library. Researchers made TCR beta libraries by using iRepertoire HTBI primers and running Arm-PCR on CDR3 regions. TCRdb fed the multiplex PCR reads into MiXCR, producing one record per CDR3 protein. The sample has around 480,000 distinct CDR3 sequences, about 15% seen once. The same data also went into a second study, on T cells in Graves' hyperthyroidism and ophthalmopathy.

The material sequenced was peripheral blood mononuclear cells (PBMCs), taken at new diagnosis, from a patient treated with antithyroid drugs. The receptors shown here come from a woman aged 35-65 years with Graves disease.

In this sample, this clonotype turned up many times. The V gene is TRBV28, the J gene TRBJ1-2; no definite D call. The CDR3 sequence is 11 residues long. Germline values: CDR1 MDHEN, CDR2 SYDVKM. V was cut by 8 bases and J by 6 bases, with 10 bases left in between. The CDR3 DNA reads TGTGCCAGCGGCCGGACGGATGGCTACACCTTC. As protein: CASGRTDGYTF.

In its sample, this clonotype was seen many times. The chain employs TRBV7-9 and TRBJ1-2, with D possibly matching TRBD1 (5 bases). This CDR3 is 15 amino acids long. The germline gives CDR1 SEHNR, CDR2 FQNEAQ (reference sequence). V lost 1 base and J 2 bases, leaving 11 bases between the germline ends. In nucleotides, the CDR3 is TGTGCCAGCAGCTTAGGGGAGGGGTTGAACTATGGCTACACCTTC. Its protein product is CASSLGEGLNYGYTF.

This clonotype came up once. Given a much more abundant clone one base away, this may be a read error. This sequence joins TRBV18 and TRBJ1-1; D is ambiguous. Trimming cost V 0 bases and J 2 bases, with 10 bases left between them. From germline, CDR1 is KGHSH and CDR2 LQKENI. This CDR3 has 15 residues. The CDR3 loop is CASSPPNAGNTEAFF. CDR3 in DNA: TGTGCCAGCTCACCACCGAACGCTGGAAACACTGAAGCTTTCTTT.

The chain combines TRBV12-3 or TRBV12-4 with TRBJ2-1; TRBD2 aligns across 11 bases. J was trimmed by 4 bases and V by 1 base; bases with no gene match: 6. This CDR3 is 17 amino acids long. DNA for the CDR3: TGTGCCAGCAGTTTAGGGGCTAGCGGGGGGCAATACAATGAGCAGTTCTTC. Its translation is CASSLGASGGQYNEQFF.

This clonotype was seen at least ten times. The CDR3 loop is CASSLRGARGNQPQHF. The CDR3 DNA reads as TGTGCCAGCAGTTTACGGGGGGCTAGGGGGAATCAGCCCCAGCATTTT. V usage is TRBV12-3 or TRBV12-4 and J usage is TRBJ1-5, with D maybe TRBD1 (6 bases). This CDR3 comprises 16 residues. Trimming took off 2 bases at V and 4 bases at J, with 15 bases between the two ends.

This clonotype has ten or more counts. This chain connects TRBV6-2 or TRBV6-3 to TRBJ1-2, with no clear D. The germline CDR1 and CDR2 sequences are MNHEY and SVGEGT. The length of the CDR3 is 14 residues. V was pared by 7 bases and J by 4 bases, with 16 bases between. The CDR3 loop reads CASTTGSSVYGYTF. As DNA, the CDR3 is TGTGCCAGCACCACCGGCAGCTCGGTCTATGGCTACACCTTC.

This clonotype was recorded a few times. The chain is built from TRBV19 and TRBJ1-2, with D perhaps matching TRBD1 (5 bases). Trimming shortened V by 0 bases and J by 4 bases, and 21 bases separated the two germline ends. The CDR3 is 18 amino acids. In germline, CDR1 is LNHDA, CDR2 SQIVND (reference sequence). The CDR3 DNA is TGTGCCAGTAGTATAGATCGAGTAAGTCGCGGGACTAGCTATGGCTACACCTTC. This gives the protein CASSIDRVSRGTSYGYTF.

This clonotype was observed at least ten times. The chain couples TRBV11-2 to TRBJ2-5; 9 bases map to TRBD1. This CDR3 comprises 14 residues. The V gene's germline CDR1 is SGHAT and CDR2 FQNNGV. The junction had 6 bases not matched to a gene; V was cut back by 5 bases and J by 5 bases. In DNA, the CDR3 is TGTGCCAGCAGCCCGGGACAGGGCTGGGAGACCCAGTACTTC. It yields the protein CASSPGQGWETQYF.

The chain uses TRBV4-1 and TRBJ2-1; 11 nucleotides match TRBD2. CDR1 MGHRA and CDR2 YSYEKL come from the germline V gene. The CDR3 sequence is 18 residues long. Trimming took 0 bases from V and 4 from J; bases not matched to a gene: 8. CDR3: CASSQDYSGGAGYNEQFF. DNA of the CDR3: TGCGCCAGCAGCCAAGACTATAGCGGGGGGGCAGGGTACAATGAGCAGTTCTTC.

This clonotype was observed a few times. V and J are TRBV24-1 and TRBJ2-1, with 7 bases that match TRBD2. The CDR3 consists of 16 residues. V shed 5 bases and J 7 bases; nucleotides not matched to a gene: 13. Per the germline V gene, CDR1 is KGHDR and CDR2 is SFDVKD. The CDR3 sequence is CATSVGAGRLRNEQFF. In DNA form, the CDR3 reads TGTGCCACCAGTGTAGGAGCGGGGAGGTTGCGAAATGAGCAGTTCTTC.

This chain links TRBV20-1 with TRBJ2-4; D remains unclear. The CDR3 spans 13 residues. Germline V CDR1 and CDR2: DFQATT, SNEGSKA (reference sequence). The V end was cut by 3 bases, the J end by 0 bases, with 6 bases between. This CDR3 is CSASDVAKNIQYF. Here the CDR3 DNA reads TGCAGTGCTAGCGACGTAGCCAAAAACATTCAGTACTTC.

This clonotype was recorded a few times. V gene TRBV4-1 combines with J gene TRBJ2-7, with D hard to call. The CDR3 loop spans 15 amino acids. Germline-derived CDR1 and CDR2 are MGHRA and YSYEKL. V lost 2 bases and J 3 bases, leaving 14 bases between the germline ends. The CDR3 here is CASSQSPASLYEQYF. Written as DNA, the CDR3 is TGCGCCAGCAGCCAATCCCCGGCGTCCCTCTACGAGCAGTACTTC.

Many counts were recorded for this clonotype. The rearrangement uses TRBV20-1 and TRBJ2-5; 10 bases agree with TRBD2. Trimming removed 6 bases from V and 5 bases from J; junction bases left unmatched: 12. The CDR3 has 15 residues. In germline, CDR1 is DFQATT, CDR2 SNEGSKA (reference sequence). CDR3 sequence reads: CSATSPQRGGETQYF. The CDR3 region has the DNA TGCAGTGCCACCAGCCCCCAGCGGGGGGGGGAGACCCAGTACTTC.

This chain links TRBV3-1 with TRBJ1-2, with D possibly being TRBD1 (6 bases). Looked up from germline, CDR1 is LGHDT and CDR2 is YNNKEL (reference sequence). V was clipped by 3 bases and J by 6 bases, with 11 bases between them. The CDR3 has 13 amino acids. CDR3 in DNA: TGTGCCAGCAGCCAGTGGACAGATGATGGCTACACCTTC. Amino acid sequence: CASSQWTDDGYTF. The full variable domain, with the rest looked up from reference TRBV3-1 and TRBJ1-2, is DTAVSQTPKYLVTQMGNDKSIKCEQNLGHDTMYWYKQDSKKFLKIMFSYNNKELIINETVPNRFSPKSPDKAHLNLHINSLELGDSAVYFCASSQWTDDGYTFGSGTRLTVV.

This clonotype was seen ten or more times. The chain recombines TRBV10-3 with TRBJ1-1; D is possibly TRBD1 (6 bases). V was shortened by 6 bases and J by 0 bases, with 20 bases between the two germline ends. The germline CDR1 and CDR2 sequences are ENHRY and SYGVKD. The CDR3 spans 17 residues. Written as DNA, the CDR3 is TGTGCCATCAGAGACGGCGGGACACTTGTCATGAACACTGAAGCTTTCTTT. Protein product: CAIRDGGTLVMNTEAFF.

This clonotype was detected many times. This chain connects TRBV7-9 to TRBJ2-7, with 9 bases matching TRBD1. This CDR3 has 16 residues. Germline V gene data show CDR1 as SEHNR and CDR2 as FQNEAQ (reference sequence). Trimming at V came to 5 bases and at J to 3 bases, leaving 11 bases not matched to a gene. DNA of the CDR3: TGTGCCAGCAGCCCACAGGGGGCGTGGGACGACTACGAGCAGTACTTC. Protein sequence: CASSPQGAWDDYEQYF.

This clonotype was counted at least ten times. V usage is TRBV2 and J usage is TRBJ1-1, with 7 positions matching TRBD1. Germline assignment: CDR1 SNHLY and CDR2 FYNNEI. This CDR3 spans 13 amino acids. V lost 8 bases, J lost 3 bases, and 6 bases stayed unmatched. CDR3 nucleotide sequence: TGTGCCAGCGAACGGGACAGCTACACTGAAGCTTTCTTT. Amino acids: CASERDSYTEAFF.

This clonotype was observed at least ten times. The V and J genes are TRBV15 and TRBJ2-7; 11 bases line up with TRBD2. There are 18 residues in the CDR3. Germline CDR1 is LNHNV and CDR2 is YYDKDF (reference sequence). V lost 8 bases, J lost 6 bases, and 21 bases stayed unmatched. The DNA for the CDR3 is TGTGCCACCCGGTACGGGCTAGCGGGGGGACTACCTACGGGCGAGCAGTACTTC. Protein product: CATRYGLAGGLPTGEQYF.

This clonotype was seen more than once but under ten times. The chain carries TRBV7-9 and TRBJ1-3; no definite D call. The ends were cut back, 5 bases at V and 0 bases at J, with 11 bases in the middle. Germline V gene sequence: CDR1 SEHNR, CDR2 FQNEAQ (reference sequence). CDR3 length: 15 residues. DNA for the CDR3: TGTGCCAGCAGCCTTTCGTTCGGCTCTGGAAACACCATATATTTT. Translating it yields CASSLSFGSGNTIYF.

The J gene is TRBJ2-3, the V gene TRBV7-9, with TRBD2 matching over 15 bases. Germline values: CDR1 SEHNR, CDR2 FQNEAQ (reference sequence). This CDR3 spans 18 amino acids. V lost 5 bases, J lost 2 bases, and 8 bases stayed unmatched. CDR3 residues: CASSRAGTSGGNTDTQYF. The CDR3 nucleotides are TGTGCCAGCAGCCGCGCCGGGACTAGCGGGGGGAACACAGATACGCAGTATTTT. The variable domain in full, completed from reference TRBV7-9 and TRBJ2-3, reads DTGVSQNPRHKITKRGQNVTFRCDPISEHNRLYWYRQTLGQGPEFLTYFQNEAQLEKSRLLSDRFSAERPKGSFSTLEIQRTEQGDSAMYLCASSRAGTSGGNTDTQYFGPGTRLTVL.

This clonotype came up a few times. The chain joins TRBV9 to TRBJ1-1; D remains unclear. Germline V gene data show CDR1 as SGDLS and CDR2 as YYNGEE. Trimming removed 0 bases at V and 3 bases at J, with 6 bases between. This CDR3 is built from 13 residues. As DNA, the CDR3 is TGTGCCAGCAGCGTAGCGCTATACACTGAAGCTTTCTTT. Translating gives CASSVALYTEAFF.

This clonotype was detected many times. This sequence joins TRBV9 and TRBJ2-3; 10 nucleotides line up with TRBD2. V gave up 3 bases and J gave up 6 bases; unmatched junction bases: 13. The germline gives CDR1 SGDLS, CDR2 YYNGEE. This CDR3 contains 17 residues. The DNA for the CDR3 is TGTGCCAGCAGCGCTCAGGGAGCGGGGGGGCTCCGGGATACGCAGTATTTT. This sequence encodes CASSAQGAGGLRDTQYF.

In its sample, this clonotype was seen a few times. This sequence joins TRBV6-1 and TRBJ2-3; tentative D call: TRBD2 (5 bases). The CDR3 loop spans 14 amino acids. The ends were cut back, 7 bases at V and 0 bases at J, with 11 bases in the middle. Looked up from germline, CDR1 is MNHNS and CDR2 is SASEGT. CDR3 DNA: TGTGCCAGCAAAGACCGCGGGAGCACAGATACGCAGTATTTT. Translated: CASKDRGSTDTQYF.

The J gene is TRBJ1-2, the V gene TRBV5-1, with 9 nucleotides matching TRBD1. This CDR3 region has 15 residues. Losses at the gene ends were 4 bases for V and 1 base for J; bases not matched to a gene: 5. The germline V gene has CDR1 SGHRS and CDR2 YFSETQ. CDR3 sequence reads: CASSRTGELNYGYTF. The CDR3 DNA reads TGCGCCAGCAGCCGGACAGGGGAACTTAACTATGGCTACACCTTC.

This chain joins TRBV3-1 and TRBJ2-2; unclear D gene. Germline values: CDR1 LGHDT, CDR2 YNNKEL (reference sequence). CDR3 length: 15 residues. Between the trimmed V and J ends, which lost 4 bases and 2 bases, there was a span of 11 bases. The CDR3 sequence is CASSRGLENTGELFF. In DNA, the CDR3 is TGTGCCAGCAGCCGTGGGCTAGAAAACACCGGGGAGCTGTTTTTT.

The chain uses TRBV12-3 or TRBV12-4 and TRBJ2-1; 13 bases are shared with TRBD2. The V gene end was trimmed by 7 bases and the J gene end by 7 bases; junction bases not matched to a gene: 7. CDR3 size: 15 residues. CDR3 region: CASKPTSGGANEQFF. Written as DNA, the CDR3 is TGTGCCAGCAAACCTACTAGCGGGGGGGCGAATGAGCAGTTCTTC.

The genes are TRBV28 and TRBJ2-1; D perhaps matches TRBD2 (5 bases). The CDR3 runs to 13 residues. The germline V and J ends were trimmed by 5 bases and 9 bases, with 14 bases remaining between them. Per the germline V gene, CDR1 is MDHEN and CDR2 is SYDVKM. Here the CDR3 reads CASSLTRVGEQFF. CDR3 DNA: TGTGCCAGCAGTCTTACTAGAGTCGGTGAGCAGTTCTTC.